This is a list of T cell receptor beta chains from one sample in a study of cytomegalovirus exposure and HLA in healthy donors. The data were produced by immunoSEQ multiplex PCR, yet TCRdb's version contains in-frame clones alone and is incomplete. The sample lists about 210,000 clones, roughly 87% occurring once. The sequenced material came from PBMCs. All receptors derive from a boy between 2 and 15 years old in good health and CMV-seronegative. The CDR3 runs from the conserved cysteine through the conserved F or W. D genes are given only for firm matches. Some rows mark clone size as missing; the rest say once, few, many or name a class of expanded clone.

v_call: TRBV7-6
j_call: TRBJ2-1
clone_size: -
d_call: TRBD2
cdr3_aa: CASSWGTSGNEQFF
cdr3_nt: TGTGCCAGCAGTTGGGGGACTAGCGGCAATGAGCAGTTCTTC

v_call: TRBV7-2
j_call: TRBJ2-1
clone_size: -
d_call: -
cdr3_aa: CASSARLDSYNEQFF
cdr3_nt: TGTGCCAGCAGCGCCCGACTAGATTCCTACAATGAGCAGTTCTTC

v_call: TRBV19
j_call: TRBJ2-5
clone_size: -
d_call: TRBD1
cdr3_aa: CASSFSGQVPQETQYF
cdr3_nt: TGTGCCAGTAGTTTCTCAGGACAGGTCCCCCAAGAGACCCAGTACTTC

v_call: TRBV27
j_call: TRBJ2-3
clone_size: -
d_call: -
cdr3_aa: CASTSWGGSDTQYF
cdr3_nt: TGTGCCAGCACCTCTTGGGGGGGCTCAGATACGCAGTATTTT

v_call: TRBV7-2
j_call: TRBJ2-5
clone_size: -
d_call: -
cdr3_aa: CASSSYNGQQETQYF
cdr3_nt: TGTGCCAGCAGCAGCTATAATGGACAGCAAGAGACCCAGTACTTC

v_call: TRBV6-1
j_call: TRBJ2-3
clone_size: -
d_call: -
cdr3_aa: CASSIRGPDTQYF
cdr3_nt: TGTGCCAGCAGTATCAGGGGTCCAGATACGCAGTATTTT

v_call: TRBV27
j_call: TRBJ2-7
clone_size: -
d_call: TRBD1
cdr3_aa: CASSSRDRVAYEQYF
cdr3_nt: TGTGCCAGCAGTTCCCGGGACAGGGTTGCCTACGAGCAGTACTTC

v_call: TRBV19
j_call: TRBJ1-1
clone_size: -
d_call: TRBD1
cdr3_aa: CASSVDRGTEAFF
cdr3_nt: TGTGCCAGTAGCGTAGACAGGGGCACTGAAGCTTTCTTT

v_call: TRBV9
j_call: TRBJ2-6
clone_size: few
d_call: -
cdr3_aa: CASRSGSSGANVLTF
cdr3_nt: TGTGCCAGCAGATCCGGGAGCTCTGGGGCCAACGTCCTGACTTTC

v_call: TRBV9
j_call: TRBJ2-3
clone_size: -
d_call: TRBD2
cdr3_aa: CASGTGGLTDTQYF
cdr3_nt: TGTGCCAGCGGAACGGGGGGACTCACAGATACGCAGTATTTT

v_call: TRBV2
j_call: TRBJ2-5
clone_size: -
d_call: TRBD2
cdr3_aa: CASSEVAGSETQYF
cdr3_nt: TGTGCCAGCAGTGAAGTAGCGGGATCAGAGACCCAGTACTTC

v_call: TRBV7-2
j_call: TRBJ2-7
clone_size: -
d_call: -
cdr3_aa: CASARSGGVDFYEQYF
cdr3_nt: TGTGCCAGTGCTCGGAGTGGCGGGGTAGACTTCTACGAGCAGTACTTC

v_call: TRBV29-1
j_call: TRBJ2-5
clone_size: -
d_call: TRBD2
cdr3_aa: CSGGTSGRAPETQYF
cdr3_nt: TGCAGCGGCGGGACTAGCGGGAGGGCCCCCGAGACCCAGTACTTC

v_call: TRBV11-1
j_call: TRBJ2-5
clone_size: -
d_call: -
cdr3_aa: CASSAPWRAQETQYF
cdr3_nt: TGTGCCAGCAGCGCCCCTTGGCGGGCACAAGAGACCCAGTACTTC

v_call: TRBV5-1
j_call: TRBJ2-5
clone_size: -
d_call: TRBD2
cdr3_aa: CASSFISSGLGERETQYF
cdr3_nt: TGCGCCAGCAGCTTTATTTCCTCGGGACTAGGGGAACGAGAGACCCAGTACTTC

v_call: TRBV5-1
j_call: TRBJ2-7
clone_size: -
d_call: -
cdr3_aa: CASSLAPGEYEQYF
cdr3_nt: TGCGCCAGCAGCTTGGCCCCAGGGGAGTACGAGCAGTACTTC

v_call: TRBV7-9
j_call: TRBJ2-3
clone_size: -
d_call: TRBD2
cdr3_aa: CASSTTSGGTITDTQYF
cdr3_nt: TGTGCCAGCAGCACGACTAGCGGGGGGACAATCACAGATACGCAGTATTTT

v_call: TRBV27
j_call: TRBJ2-6
clone_size: -
d_call: TRBD1
cdr3_aa: CASRWDRGSSGANVLTF
cdr3_nt: TGTGCCAGCAGGTGGGACAGGGGAAGCTCTGGGGCCAACGTCCTGACTTTC

v_call: TRBV30
j_call: TRBJ2-3
clone_size: -
d_call: TRBD2
cdr3_aa: CAWSGRQLAGGSHRTDTQYF
cdr3_nt: TGTGCCTGGAGTGGACGCCAGTTGGCGGGGGGGTCCCATCGGACAGATACGCAGTATTTT

v_call: TRBV2
j_call: TRBJ1-5
clone_size: once
d_call: -
cdr3_aa: CASSAQGSNQPQHF
cdr3_nt: TGTGCCAGCAGTGCTCAGGGGAGCAATCAGCCCCAGCATTTT

v_call: TRBV6-5
j_call: TRBJ2-7
clone_size: -
d_call: -
cdr3_aa: CASSYSRARGYEQYF
cdr3_nt: TGTGCCAGCAGTTACTCGCGGGCCCGGGGCTACGAGCAGTACTTC

v_call: TRBV5-6
j_call: TRBJ2-5
clone_size: -
d_call: TRBD1
cdr3_aa: CASSLGQGETQYF
cdr3_nt: TGTGCCAGCAGCTTGGGACAGGGAGAGACCCAGTACTTC

v_call: TRBV6-5
j_call: TRBJ2-7
clone_size: -
d_call: -
cdr3_aa: CASSYRGGNEQYF
cdr3_nt: TGTGCCAGCAGTTACAGGGGTGGCAACGAGCAGTACTTC

v_call: TRBV15
j_call: TRBJ2-4
clone_size: -
d_call: -
cdr3_aa: CATSKREGRNIQYF
cdr3_nt: TGTGCCACCAGCAAGAGGGAAGGGAGAAACATTCAGTACTTC

v_call: TRBV2
j_call: TRBJ1-1
clone_size: -
d_call: -
cdr3_aa: CASSFSGYTEAFF
cdr3_nt: TGTGCCAGCAGTTTTTCAGGGTACACTGAAGCTTTCTTT

v_call: TRBV6-6
j_call: TRBJ1-3
clone_size: few
d_call: -
cdr3_aa: CASSPRPGTIYF
cdr3_nt: TGTGCCAGCAGCCCCCGGCCGGGCACCATATATTTT

v_call: TRBV7-2
j_call: TRBJ2-6
clone_size: few
d_call: -
cdr3_aa: CASSRGQPGANVLTF
cdr3_nt: TGTGCCAGCAGCCGGGGACAACCTGGGGCCAACGTCCTGACTTTC

v_call: TRBV28
j_call: TRBJ2-7
clone_size: few
d_call: TRBD2
cdr3_aa: CASSQGGLAGGPGRGSYEQYF
cdr3_nt: TGTGCCAGCAGTCAAGGAGGACTAGCGGGGGGGCCAGGCAGGGGATCCTACGAGCAGTACTTC

v_call: TRBV27
j_call: TRBJ2-1
clone_size: -
d_call: TRBD2
cdr3_aa: CASSLLALAENNEQFF
cdr3_nt: TGTGCCAGCAGTTTATTGGCACTAGCGGAAAACAATGAGCAGTTCTTC

v_call: TRBV27
j_call: TRBJ1-1
clone_size: -
d_call: -
cdr3_aa: CATSHRVGDTEAFF
cdr3_nt: TGTGCCACCTCTCACAGGGTAGGAGACACTGAAGCTTTCTTT

v_call: TRBV12-1
j_call: TRBJ2-7
clone_size: -
d_call: -
cdr3_aa: CASSFAPLDTPRF
cdr3_nt: TGTGCCAGCAGCTTTGCGCCACTTGACACACCGCGATTC

v_call: TRBV7-9
j_call: TRBJ2-7
clone_size: -
d_call: -
cdr3_aa: CSSSPHSYEQYF
cdr3_nt: TGTTCCAGCAGCCCCCACTCCTACGAGCAGTACTTC

v_call: TRBV19
j_call: TRBJ2-3
clone_size: -
d_call: -
cdr3_aa: CASTSTTSRYTDTQYF
cdr3_nt: TGTGCCAGTACCTCCACCACTAGCAGATACACAGATACGCAGTATTTT

v_call: TRBV18
j_call: TRBJ2-7
clone_size: -
d_call: -
cdr3_aa: CASSPGASYEQYF
cdr3_nt: TGTGCCAGCTCACCAGGGGCTTCCTACGAGCAGTACTTC

v_call: TRBV6-5
j_call: TRBJ2-7
clone_size: -
d_call: TRBD1
cdr3_aa: CANTPGTGNYEQYF
cdr3_nt: TGTGCCAACACCCCCGGGACAGGGAATTACGAGCAGTACTTC